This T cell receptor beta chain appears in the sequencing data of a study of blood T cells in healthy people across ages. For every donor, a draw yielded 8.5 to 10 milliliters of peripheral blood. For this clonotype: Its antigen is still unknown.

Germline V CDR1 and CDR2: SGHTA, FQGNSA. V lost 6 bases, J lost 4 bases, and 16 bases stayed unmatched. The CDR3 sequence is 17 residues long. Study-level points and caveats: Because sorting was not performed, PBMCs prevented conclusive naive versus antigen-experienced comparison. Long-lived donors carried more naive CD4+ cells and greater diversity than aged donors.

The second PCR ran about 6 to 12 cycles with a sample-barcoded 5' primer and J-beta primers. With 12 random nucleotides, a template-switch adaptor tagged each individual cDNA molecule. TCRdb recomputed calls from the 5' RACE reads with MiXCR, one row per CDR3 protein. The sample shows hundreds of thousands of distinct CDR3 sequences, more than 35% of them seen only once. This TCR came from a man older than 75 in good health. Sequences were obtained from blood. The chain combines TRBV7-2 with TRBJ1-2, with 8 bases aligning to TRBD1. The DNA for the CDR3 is TGTGCCAGCAGGGCGGGACAGGTTTACAGTCTTGGCTATGGCTACACCTTC. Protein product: CASRAGQVYSLGYGYTF.